This T cell receptor (beta chain) was captured by sequencing in a study of blood T cell repertoires in COVID-19. Produced via immunoSEQ multiplex PCR; TCRdb's table is partial and in-frame only. The sample has about 180,000 clones, 70% to 90% seen once. The germline V gene encodes CDR1 MNHEY and CDR2 SVGAGI. The CDR3 contains 15 residues. V was pared by 4 bases and J by 0 bases, with 10 bases between. The receptor was isolated from a person aged 65 to 79 with COVID-19, enrolled during active disease. The sample taken for sequencing was peripheral blood. The V call is TRBV6-5, the J call TRBJ1-3; D possibly corresponds to TRBD1 (5 bases). As DNA, the CDR3 is TGTGCCAGCAGTTTGACAGTGGACTCTGGAAACACCATATATTTT. Translated: CASSLTVDSGNTIYF.